These 28 T cell receptor beta chains were sequenced from one sample in a study of shared clonotypes between healthy human individuals. TCRdb keeps only in-frame clones here, not all; method: immunoSEQ multiplex PCR. This repertoire shows about 490,000 clones, roughly 80% found once; its top ten account for more than 9.5%. Sequencing input: PBMCs. Receptors originate from a woman in her 40s in good health. Some clones in this sample may be carry-over from other donors' samples.

With respect to this clone: This likely reflects a read error, since a far larger clone is one base away. This chain uses TRBV5-1 with TRBJ2-3; D gene ambiguous. CDR1 and CDR2 from the germline V gene are SGHRS and YFSETQ. This CDR3 is built from 12 residues. The CDR3 sequence: CSSSLAADTQYF. Written as DNA, the CDR3 is TGCTCCAGCAGCTTGGCGGCAGATACGCAGTATTTT. Full variable domain (rest looked up from reference TRBV5-1 and TRBJ2-3): KAGVTQTPRYLIKTRGQQVTLSCSPISGHRSVSWYQQTPGQGLQFLFEYFSETQRNKGNFPGRFSGRQFSNSRSEMNVSTLELGDSALYLCSSSLAADTQYFGPGTRLTVL.

Turning to this clone: A far larger clone is just one base off, so this is likely a read error. This same CDR3 is encoded by further DNA sequences in the sample. The DNA for the CDR3 is TGTGCCAGCAGTGAATTGGGGCAGGGGATGGCTTTCTTT. Its translation: CASSELGQGMAFF. J is TRBJ1-1 and V is TRBV2, with D maybe TRBD1 (6 bases). V lost 2 bases and J 11 bases, leaving 15 bases between the germline ends. Germline V gene sequence: CDR1 SNHLY, CDR2 FYNNEI. This CDR3 comprises 13 residues.

V gene TRBV19 combines with J gene TRBJ2-7; D may correspond to TRBD1 or TRBD2 (5 bases each). Germline lookup yields CDR1 LNHDA and CDR2 SQIVND (reference sequence). CDR3 length: 13 residues. Trimming removed 5 bases from V and 6 bases from J, with 14 bases in between. The DNA of the CDR3 is TGTGCCAGTAGTGCCCAGGGAGTTGGCGAGCAGTACTTC. This codes for CASSAQGVGEQYF. The variable domain in full, with the rest retrieved from reference TRBV19 and TRBJ2-7, is DGGITQSPKYLFRKEGQNVTLSCEQNLNHDAMYWYRQDPGQGLRLIYYSQIVNDFQKGDIAEGYSVSREKKESFPLTVTSAQKNPTAFYLCASSAQGVGEQYFGPGTRLTVT.

Regarding this clone: Given a far larger clone just one base away, this is likely a sequencing read error. In the same sample, other DNA sequences code for this CDR3. This sequence joins TRBV9 and TRBJ1-1; D is perhaps TRBD1 (6 bases). Germline lookup yields CDR1 SGDLS and CDR2 YYNGEE. V was cut by 6 bases and J by 0 bases, with 15 bases left in between. The CDR3 has 15 residues. In nucleotides, the CDR3 is TGTGCCAGCATCATACAGGGTGCTGTGAACACTGAAGCTTTCTTT. Its protein product is CASIIQGAVNTEAFF.

The chain joins TRBV10-3 to TRBJ2-1; D remains ambiguous. CDR1 ENHRY and CDR2 SYGVKD come from the germline V gene. CDR3 length: 13 residues. V was cut by 4 bases and J by 4 bases, with 8 bases left in between. The CDR3 spells CAISGLGYNEQFF. The DNA for the CDR3 is TGTGCCATCAGTGGGCTTGGATACAATGAGCAGTTCTTC.

V gene TRBV9 combines with J gene TRBJ1-1; 8 bases fit TRBD1. This CDR3 region has 13 residues. Germline V gene lookup returns CDR1 SGDLS and CDR2 YYNGEE. Losses at the gene ends were 3 bases for V and 4 bases for J; bases not matched to a gene: 2. CDR3 in amino acids: CASSGGTGTEAFF. CDR3 in DNA: TGTGCCAGCAGCGGAGGGACAGGCACTGAAGCTTTCTTT.

About this clone: Other DNA sequences in the sample encode the same CDR3. J is TRBJ1-2 and V is TRBV7-2; D may be TRBD1 (6 bases). Germline assignment: CDR1 SGHTA and CDR2 FQGNSA. The CDR3 loop spans 14 amino acids. Trimming removed 5 bases from V and 3 bases from J, with 13 bases in between. The CDR3 DNA reads as TGTGCCAGCAGCCTCGGGGGGGCGGACTATGGCTACACCTTC. Its translation is CASSLGGADYGYTF.

The J gene is TRBJ2-3, the V gene TRBV7-2; TRBD2 might be the D (5 bases). V was shortened by 5 bases and J by 2 bases, with 11 bases between the two germline ends. Germline V gene data show CDR1 as SGHTA and CDR2 as FQGNSA. This CDR3 spans 14 amino acids. CDR3 sequence: CASSLGLHTDTQYF. As DNA, the CDR3 is TGTGCCAGCAGCCTTGGACTTCACACAGATACGCAGTATTTT.

The J gene is TRBJ2-2, the V gene TRBV30, with D perhaps TRBD1 (6 bases). CDR3 size: 16 residues. Germline V CDR1 and CDR2: GTSNPN, SVGIG (reference sequence). Deletions cut 5 bases from V and 1 base from J, with 17 bases between. The CDR3 here is CAWGQSGTVNTGELFF. The DNA for the CDR3 is TGTGCCTGGGGACAGTCCGGGACGGTGAACACCGGGGAGCTGTTTTTT.

The rearrangement joins TRBV28 to TRBJ2-1, with TRBD1 identical over 7 bases. Germline CDR1 and CDR2: MDHEN and SYDVKM. The V gene end was trimmed by 6 bases and the J gene end by 3 bases; junction bases not matched to a gene: 2. The CDR3 runs to 13 residues. Here the CDR3 reads CASRRTGYNEQFF. As DNA, the CDR3 is TGTGCCAGCAGACGGACAGGCTACAATGAGCAGTTCTTC.

This clone was seen only once. The chain combines TRBV5-4 with TRBJ2-7; no clear D. Trimming left V 0 bases short and J 0 bases short, with 13 bases between. The CDR3 has 16 amino acids. CDR1 SGHNT and CDR2 YYREEE come from the germline V gene (reference sequence). The CDR3 DNA reads as TGTGCCAGCAGCTTGGATGCCCAGGTACCCTCCTACGAGCAGTACTTC. Its protein is CASSLDAQVPSYEQYF. The full variable domain, its missing parts supplied by reference TRBV5-4 and TRBJ2-7, is ETGVTQSPTHLIKTRGQQVTLRCSSQSGHNTVSWYQQALGQGPQFIFQYYREEENGRGNFPPRFSGLQFPNYSSELNVNALELDDSALYLCASSLDAQVPSYEQYFGPGTRLTVT.

The chain is built from TRBV7-2 and TRBJ2-2; D gene unclear. This CDR3 is 15 amino acids long. V was cut by 8 bases and J by 2 bases, with 15 bases left in between. Germline CDR1 SGHTA, CDR2 FQGNSA. CDR3 region: CASGRAAINTGELFF. Here the CDR3 DNA reads TGTGCCAGCGGACGGGCAGCGATAAACACCGGGGAGCTGTTTTTT. The full variable domain, in which reference TRBV7-2 and TRBJ2-2 provide the parts outside the CDR3, is GAGVSQSPSNKVTEKGKDVELRCDPISGHTALYWYRQSLGQGLEFLIYFQGNSAPDKSGLPSDRFSAERTGGSVSTLTIQRTQQEDSAVYLCASGRAAINTGELFFGEGSRLTVL.

The rearrangement links TRBV27 to TRBJ2-1; D is ambiguous. CDR3 size: 14 residues. V lost 5 bases and J 5 bases, leaving 13 bases between the germline ends. Germline assignment: CDR1 MNHEY and CDR2 SMNVEV (reference sequence). CDR3 amino acids: CASSHPTVNNEQFF. CDR3 nucleotides: TGTGCCAGCAGTCACCCCACGGTAAACAATGAGCAGTTCTTC.

The V call is TRBV4-3, the J call TRBJ1-2; D is unresolved. CDR3 size: 15 residues. The germline V and J ends were trimmed by 0 bases and 4 bases, with 12 bases remaining between them. CDR1 LGHNA and CDR2 YSLEER come from the germline V gene. CDR3: CASSQDHRDFYGYTF. CDR3 nucleotide sequence: TGCGCCAGCAGCCAAGATCATAGGGATTTCTATGGCTACACCTTC.

This sequence joins TRBV5-8 and TRBJ1-5; D is perhaps TRBD1 (6 bases). CDR1 is SGHTS, CDR2 YDEGEE, per germline. The ends were cut back, 4 bases at V and 0 bases at J, with 20 bases in the middle. The length of the CDR3 is 18 residues. DNA of the CDR3: TGTGCCAGCAGCCCCCTGAAGGGAGGGGGGTATAGCAATCAGCCCCAGCATTTT. It yields the protein CASSPLKGGGYSNQPQHF.

Regarding this clone: A far larger clone is only one base removed, so a read error is likely. Other nucleotide sequences in the sample specify the same CDR3. The V and J genes are TRBV5-4 and TRBJ2-5; 9 bases are shared with TRBD1. Per germline, CDR1 SGHNT and CDR2 YYREEE (reference sequence). This CDR3 has 15 residues. The CDR3 spells CASIEAGTGKETQYF. CDR3 in DNA: TGTGCTAGCATCGAAGCCGGGACAGGGAAAGAGACCCAGTACTTC.

The chain couples TRBV28 to TRBJ1-5, with D possibly TRBD1 on 6 matching bases. The V gene's germline CDR1 is MDHEN and CDR2 SYDVKM. Trimming took off 7 bases at V and 7 bases at J, with 14 bases between the two ends. The CDR3 runs 13 residues. As DNA, the CDR3 is TGTGCCAGCATCAGAGGTGGGGGCCAGCCCCAGCATTTT. It yields the protein CASIRGGGQPQHF.

On this clone: A read error is likely here: a far larger clone is one base away. V is TRBV30 and J is TRBJ1-1; no definite D call. The germline V gene has CDR1 GTSNPN and CDR2 SVGIG (reference sequence). V shed 3 bases and J shed 4 bases, with 15 bases lying between them. The CDR3 loop spans 14 amino acids. The CDR3 nucleotides read TGTGCCTGGAGGGACTCGCCGGCGTGCACTGAAGCTTTCTTT. Its protein product is CAWRDSPACTEAFF.

Details on this clone: The likely explanation is a read error, given a far larger clone one base away. The chain is built from TRBV29-1 and TRBJ2-5, with TRBD2 matching 7 bases. The CDR3 has 13 amino acids. Germline V gene data show CDR1 as SQVTM and CDR2 as ANQGSEA. The CDR3 is CSVAGSSGETKYF. Written as DNA, the CDR3 is TGCAGCGTTGCGGGGTCAAGCGGGGAGACCAAGTACTTC. Combining the CDR3 with reference TRBV29-1 and TRBJ2-5 gives the whole variable domain SAVISQKPSRDICQRGTSLTIQCQVDSQVTMMFWYRQQPGQSLTLIATANQGSEATYESGFVIDKFPISRPNLTFSTLTVSNMSPEDSSIYLCSVAGSSGETKYFGPGTRLLVL.

With respect to this clone: Compared with germline, one end of the junction differs, possibly owing to a read error. This sample also contains other DNA sequences that code for the same CDR3. This chain links TRBV7-3 with TRBJ2-6; 9 bases map to TRBD2. The CDR3 runs 20 residues. The germline CDR1 and CDR2 sequences are SGHTA and FQGTGA. The CDR3 spells CASSLNPRLAGPSGANVLTF. CDR3 sequence (DNA): TGTGCCAGCAGCTTAAATCCCAGGCTAGCGGGGCCTTCTGGGGCCAACGTCCTTACTTTC.

This clone has a handful of counts. A far larger clone is one nucleotide away, so this likely arose from a read error. The rearrangement joins TRBV19 to TRBJ2-1; unclear D gene. The CDR3 runs 11 residues. Trimming shortened V by 4 bases and J by 6 bases, and 4 bases separated the two germline ends. Germline-derived CDR1 and CDR2 are LNHDA and SQIVND (reference sequence). The CDR3 bases are TGTGCCAGTAGTAACCGCAATGAGCAGTTCTTC. Amino acids: CASSNRNEQFF.

The V call is TRBV2, the J call TRBJ2-7; D remains ambiguous. V was clipped by 6 bases and J by 2 bases, with 17 bases between them. Per germline, CDR1 SNHLY and CDR2 FYNNEI. The CDR3 runs to 15 residues. Written as DNA, the CDR3 is TGTGCCAGCAGGGATGGGTGGCAGGCAACCTACGAGCAGTACTTC. This sequence encodes CASRDGWQATYEQYF.

V usage is TRBV5-8 and J usage is TRBJ1-5; D might be TRBD1 (5 bases). The CDR3 is made up of 14 amino acids. The V and J ends lost 2 bases and 4 bases respectively, with 10 bases between them. Germline CDR1 SGHTS, CDR2 YDEGEE. The CDR3 nucleotides read TGTGCCAGCAGCTTTAGCAGGGCTAATCAGCCCCAGCATTTT. Its translation: CASSFSRANQPQHF. Drawing the rest from reference TRBV5-8 and TRBJ1-5, the complete variable domain is EAGVTQSPTHLIKTRGQQATLRCSPISGHTSVYWYQQALGLGLQFLLWYDEGEERNRGNFPPRFSGRQFPNYSSELNVNALELEDSALYLCASSFSRANQPQHFGDGTRLSIL.

The rearrangement uses TRBV5-1 and TRBJ2-3; D is unresolved. V lost 0 bases, J lost 2 bases, and 13 bases lay in between. The CDR3 extends over 16 amino acids. Germline values: CDR1 SGHRS, CDR2 YFSETQ. CDR3 amino acids: CASSLAASHATDTQYF. The CDR3 nucleotides read TGCGCCAGCAGCTTGGCTGCCTCCCACGCCACAGATACGCAGTATTTT.

Worth noting for this clone: The likely explanation is a read error, given a far larger clone one base away. CDR3 loop: CASSLLQGVGDNEQFF. CDR3 DNA sequence: TGTGCCAGCAGTCTGCTACAGGGGGTTGGCGACAATGAGCAGTTCTTC. The chain has TRBV25-1 and TRBJ2-1, with TRBD1 matching over 8 bases. The CDR3 loop spans 16 amino acids. J was trimmed by 5 bases and V by 5 bases; bases with no gene match: 11. Germline values: CDR1 MGHDK, CDR2 SYGVNS.

The chain uses TRBV5-1 and TRBJ2-5; TRBD2 aligns across 10 bases. This CDR3 comprises 17 residues. J lost 5 bases, V lost 4 bases, and 14 bases had no gene match. Germline assignment: CDR1 SGHRS and CDR2 YFSETQ. The CDR3 bases are TGCGCCAGCAGCCCCAGGACTAGCGGAGAAAGGAAGGAGACCCAGTACTTC. Translating it yields CASSPRTSGERKETQYF.

This chain connects TRBV6-1 to TRBJ1-5, with D maybe TRBD1 (5 bases). The CDR3 contains 15 residues. V was cut by 2 bases and J by 6 bases, with 14 bases left in between. Germline V gene sequence: CDR1 MNHNS, CDR2 SASEGT. As DNA, the CDR3 is TGTGCCAGCAGTGAACTGGGAGGGGCCCGTCAGCCCCAGCATTTT. Translation: CASSELGGARQPQHF.

Only one count was recorded for this clone. V and J are TRBV29-1 and TRBJ2-5; D gene ambiguous. The CDR3 extends over 11 amino acids. V dropped 7 bases and J dropped 5 bases, with 11 bases sitting between them. Germline V gives CDR1 SQVTM, CDR2 ANQGSEA. The CDR3 loop reads CSGTATETQYF. In nucleotides, the CDR3 is TGCAGCGGTACCGCGACCGAGACCCAGTACTTC.